Described below is a single T cell receptor beta chain sequence and its context. The data are from a study of control samples from healthy donors and cancer patients. Assay used: immunoSEQ multiplex PCR; TCRdb lists only in-frame clones, some missing. The sample lists around 100,000 clones, roughly 91% occurring once. CDR1 is SGHVS and CDR2 is FQNEAQ in the germline V gene. With 7 bases removed from V and 4 bases from J, the gap between germline ends came to 19 bases. This CDR3 has 15 residues. The source is a man in his 60s with lung cancer. The sequenced sample was PBMCs. The J gene is TRBJ2-5, the V gene TRBV7-8, with D tentatively TRBD1 (6 bases). This CDR3 is CASNQGRPSGETQYF. The CDR3 DNA reads as TGTGCCAGCAATCAGGGGCGCCCCTCGGGAGAGACCCAGTACTTC. The entire variable domain, with the rest obtained from reference TRBV7-8 and TRBJ2-5, is as follows: GAGVSQSPRYKVAKRGQDVALRCDPISGHVSLFWYQQALGQGPEFLTYFQNEAQLDKSGLPSDRFFAERPEGSVSTLKIQRTQQEDSAVYLCASNQGRPSGETQYFGPGTRLLVL.